The rows below give T cell receptor beta chains drawn from one sample of a study of glioma-infiltrating T cells after dendritic cell vaccination. TCRdb's copy holds only in-frame clones and misses some; the assay was immunoSEQ multiplex PCR. The sample yields over 90,000 clones, roughly 80% seen once. The sequenced sample was blood, obtained after dendritic cell vaccination. The receptor source for this set is a human donor with glioblastoma. Each CDR3 is given with its conserved first and last residue. A D gene is named only where the DNA matches it firmly. Expanded clones get a size class; other rows say once, few or many, or leave the size out.

D	V	size	J	DNA	CDR3
TRBD1	TRBV5-1	-	TRBJ1-1	TGCGCCAGCAGCGGAAACAGGGGGCCTGGGACTGAAGCTTTCTTT	CASSGNRGPGTEAFF
TRBD2	TRBV2	-	TRBJ2-3	TGTGCCAGCAGTGTTAAAGCGGGAGGGCCAGATACGCAGTATTTT	CASSVKAGGPDTQYF
TRBD2	TRBV5-1	-	TRBJ2-5	TGCGCCAGCAGCCGTACCGGGACTACAAAAGAGACCCAGTACTTC	CASSRTGTTKETQYF
-	TRBV5-1	-	TRBJ2-5	TGCGCCAGCAGCTCCGCTCCTGGGGCGGGGAGCCAAGAGACCCAGTACTTC	CASSSAPGAGSQETQYF
TRBD1	TRBV6-5	-	TRBJ2-5	TGTGCCAGCAGTTACTCGTCCAGGGGGTTGCAAGAGACCCAGTACTTC	CASSYSSRGLQETQYF
-	TRBV30	once	TRBJ1-1	TGTGCCTGGAGTGCGACAGAAGGGATAGGAGCTTTCTTT	CAWSATEGIGAFF
TRBD1	TRBV27	-	TRBJ2-7	TGTGCCAGCAGGCTGACAGGGGCGACCCTATACGAGCAGTACTTC	CASRLTGATLYEQYF
-	TRBV28	-	TRBJ1-5	TGTGCCAGCAGAGTGGGGGGGGTCGGCAATCAGCCCCAGCATTTT	CASRVGGVGNQPQHF
TRBD2	TRBV9	-	TRBJ2-1	TGTGCCAGCAGCGCCGCTAGCGGGAGGGCCCTTGAGCAGTTCTTC	CASSAASGRALEQFF
-	TRBV19	once	TRBJ1-6	TGTGCCAGTAGTATAGATCCGGCCTGGGGAGATTCACCCCTCCACTTT	CASSIDPAWGDSPLHF
-	TRBV5-6	-	TRBJ2-7	TGTGCCAGCAGCCCGACCCGGGGAATTGATTACGAGCAGTACTTC	CASSPTRGIDYEQYF
TRBD2	TRBV27	-	TRBJ2-1	TGTGCCAGCAGACTAGCGGGGGCTCATGAGCAGTTCTTC	CASRLAGAHEQFF
TRBD1	TRBV7-9	-	TRBJ2-5	TGTGCCAGCAGCACCTGGGACAGACAACAAGAGACCCAGTACTTC	CASSTWDRQQETQYF
-	TRBV28	few	TRBJ1-1	TGTGCCAGCAGTTTAGTAAACACTGAAGCTTTCTTT	CASSLVNTEAFF
-	TRBV19	once	TRBJ1-1	TGTGCCAGTAGTATCGGAGGGTTCGAGAACACTGAAGCTTTCTTT	CASSIGGFENTEAFF
TRBD1	TRBV2	once	TRBJ1-1	TGTGCCAGCAGTCGGGAGGGGGCTGACACTGAAGCTTTCTTT	CASSREGADTEAFF
-	TRBV7-8	-	TRBJ1-2	TGTGCCAGCAGCTCGAGTGTGAGTGGCTACACCTTC	CASSSSVSGYTF
TRBD2	TRBV5-6	-	TRBJ2-3	TGTGCCAGCAGCAAGACTAGCGGGAAAGAAGCAGATACGCAGTATTTT	CASSKTSGKEADTQYF
-	TRBV29-1	-	TRBJ1-2	TGCAGCGTTGTCTCGGGGGGCGGTGGCCTTGGCTACACCTTC	CSVVSGGGGLGYTF
-	TRBV7-9	-	TRBJ2-2	TGTGCCAGCAGCTCGTGGGGGGACAGTTCCACCGGGGAGCTGTTTTTT	CASSSWGDSSTGELFF
TRBD1	TRBV28	-	TRBJ1-2	TGTGCCAGCAGCCTGCACCAGACAGGGTTCGGCTACACCTTC	CASSLHQTGFGYTF
TRBD1	TRBV5-4	-	TRBJ1-1	TGTGCCAGCAGCTTGCCAGGGGGGAGAGTCACTGAAGCTTTCTTT	CASSLPGGRVTEAFF
-	TRBV5-1	-	TRBJ1-2	TGCGCCAGCAGCTTGGGACATCCTTCCTTAACCCCCTATGGCTACACCTTC	CASSLGHPSLTPYGYTF
TRBD1	TRBV7-3	-	TRBJ1-2	TGTGCCAGCAGCCTAACAGGGGACTATGGCTACACCTTC	CASSLTGDYGYTF
-	TRBV29-1	few	TRBJ1-1	TGCAGCGTCCAGTGGGGGGTCGACACTGAAGCTTTCTTT	CSVQWGVDTEAFF
-	TRBV6-6	-	TRBJ2-7	TGTGCCAGCAGTTATTCGGTGGTTGACTACGAGCAGTACTTC	CASSYSVVDYEQYF
-	TRBV7-9	-	TRBJ1-1	TGTGCCAGCAGCCCCCGGACAGACTTAAACACTGAAGCTTTCTTT	CASSPRTDLNTEAFF
-	TRBV5-1	once	TRBJ2-7	TGCGCCAGCAGCTTGGTGGCAGGGCCCGTCTACGAGCAGTACTTC	CASSLVAGPVYEQYF
-	TRBV5-1	once	TRBJ1-2	TGCGCCAGCAGCCTGGGGGGGGGCAGACCTAACGGCTACACCTTC	CASSLGGGRPNGYTF
-	TRBV2	-	TRBJ2-5	TGTGCCAGCATTGCCGGGACAAACCAAGAGACCCAGTACTTC	CASIAGTNQETQYF
-	TRBV19	once	TRBJ2-7	TGTGCCAGTAGTACCTCCGGGGTCGAGCAGTACTTC	CASSTSGVEQYF
TRBD2	TRBV6-5	-	TRBJ2-7	TGTGCCAGCAGTTATCCGGGACTAGAAGTGCAGTACTTC	CASSYPGLEVQYF
TRBD1	TRBV28	-	TRBJ2-2	TGTGCCAGCAGTCCGGGACAGGGGGTTTACACCGGGGAGCTGTTTTTT	CASSPGQGVYTGELFF
TRBD2	TRBV10-3	-	TRBJ2-2	TGTGCCATCAGTGAGTGGGGACTAGCGGGACCCACCGGGGAGCTGTTTTTT	CAISEWGLAGPTGELFF
-	TRBV7-3	-	TRBJ2-3	TGTGCCAGCAGCTTAGGAAACGTGGGGGCCGCAGATACGCAGTATTTT	CASSLGNVGAADTQYF
-	TRBV4-2	-	TRBJ1-3	TGTGCCAGCAGCCCAGGACAGTTGGGCAGGGACACCATATATTTT	CASSPGQLGRDTIYF
-	TRBV15	once	TRBJ1-2	TGTGCCACCAGCAGTATGGGCCAGGGCTATGGCTACACCTTC	CATSSMGQGYGYTF
-	TRBV5-1	-	TRBJ2-1	TGCGCCAGCAGCTTGGGGGCAGGGAATATAGGCAATGAGCAGTTCTTC	CASSLGAGNIGNEQFF
-	TRBV21-1	-	TRBJ1-2	TGTGCCAGGAGACAGGGGCTCTATGGCTACACCTTC	CARRQGLYGYTF
-	TRBV29-1	-	TRBJ1-1	TGCAGCGTTGGTTCTAGAGAACAGGAGAACACTTTCTTT	CSVGSREQENTFF
-	TRBV6-5	few	TRBJ1-5	TGTGCCAGCAGTTATTTCCAGGGAAGCCAGCCCCAGCATTTT	CASSYFQGSQPQHF
-	TRBV9	-	TRBJ2-1	TGTGCCAGCAGCGCGACTGGCTCCTACAATGAGCAGTTCTTC	CASSATGSYNEQFF
-	TRBV19	-	TRBJ2-2	TGTGCCGTCTCCCCAGGGGCGAACACCGGGGAGCTGTTTTTT	CAVSPGANTGELFF
-	TRBV7-2	once	TRBJ2-7	TGTGCCAGCAGCCTACAGGGCTACGAGCAGTACTTC	CASSLQGYEQYF
TRBD2	TRBV10-3	-	TRBJ2-3	TGTGCCATCGGGACTAGCGGGGGGGAGTTCCCAGATACGCAGTATTTT	CAIGTSGGEFPDTQYF